The 18 T cell receptor beta chains given below trace back to one sample, sequenced in a study of OX40 agonist ivuxolimab in advanced cancers. Clones were read by immunoSEQ multiplex PCR, and TCRdb kept only the in-frame ones, dropping some. The sample includes 60,000 or so clones, 90% of them seen just once. The sample here was CD4+ or CD8+ T cells sorted from blood, taken in a trial of the OX40 agonist ivuxolimab. The source of these receptors is an adult with an advanced solid tumor such as melanoma, head and neck, liver or kidney cancer.

This chain uses TRBV20-1 with TRBJ2-7; 8 bases fit TRBD1. CDR3 length: 11 residues. The germline gives CDR1 DFQATT, CDR2 SNEGSKA (reference sequence). V trimming: 4 bases; J trimming: 6 bases; junction bases outside the gene matches: 2. The CDR3 spells CSATTGVEQYF. The CDR3 DNA reads as TGCAGTGCTACGACAGGGGTCGAGCAGTACTTC.

This chain connects TRBV18 to TRBJ2-3; the D is unclear. V shed 2 bases and J shed 4 bases, with 13 bases lying between them. This CDR3 spans 15 amino acids. Germline assignment: CDR1 KGHSH and CDR2 LQKENI. The CDR3 nucleotides read TGTGCCAGCTCACCAGTCATAAAGGGATCAGATACGCAGTATTTT. It translates to CASSPVIKGSDTQYF.

This chain uses TRBV5-1 with TRBJ2-1; D gene uncertain. V was clipped by 5 bases and J by 5 bases, with 17 bases between them. The CDR3 is 15 residues long. Germline V CDR1 and CDR2: SGHRS, YFSETQ. The CDR3 protein is CASSRGSPLNNEQFF. The CDR3 DNA reads TGCGCCAGCAGTCGAGGCTCTCCCCTTAACAATGAGCAGTTCTTC.

V usage is TRBV12-2 and J usage is TRBJ2-7; the D call in the table, TRBD2, was not verified against the DNA. TRBV12-2 is flagged as a pseudogene. The CDR3 is 15 residues long. CDR3 loop: CASRPGTRPLREQYF. CDR3 nucleotides: TGTGCAAGTCGCCCAGGGACTAGACCTTTACGGGAGCAGTACTTC.

The rearrangement links TRBV18 to TRBJ2-7, with unresolved D. Deletions cut 3 bases from V and 0 bases from J, with 12 bases between. The CDR3 extends over 15 amino acids. CDR1 and CDR2 (germline): KGHSH, LQKENI. CDR3 loop: CASSPDGLSSYEQYF. In DNA, the CDR3 is TGTGCCAGCTCACCGGACGGGCTAAGCTCCTACGAGCAGTACTTC.

The CDR3 loop is CASSPTQFFSYEQYF. The CDR3 nucleotides read TGTGCCAGCTCACCAACACAGTTCTTCTCCTACGAGCAGTACTTC. This chain uses TRBV18 with TRBJ2-7, with unresolved D. This CDR3 spans 15 amino acids. Per the germline V gene, CDR1 is KGHSH and CDR2 is LQKENI. Trimming stripped 2 bases from V and 0 bases from J, with 11 bases between.

This clone was observed once. V is TRBV28 and J is TRBJ1-5; 9 bases line up with TRBD1. In germline, CDR1 is MDHEN, CDR2 SYDVKM. The CDR3 spans 15 residues. The ends lost 2 bases at V and 4 bases at J; junction bases unmatched: 3. CDR3 region: CASSLRQGVNQPQHF. The CDR3 region has the DNA TGTGCCAGCAGTTTAAGACAGGGGGTGAATCAGCCCCAGCATTTT.

A single count supports this clone. V is TRBV11-2 and J is TRBJ2-1; 8 nucleotides agree with TRBD2. J was trimmed by 9 bases and V by 2 bases; bases with no gene match: 9. Germline values: CDR1 SGHAT, CDR2 FQNNGV. This CDR3 contains 15 residues. Here the CDR3 reads CASSLTPREDGEQFF. The CDR3, as DNA: TGTGCCAGCAGCTTAACCCCGCGGGAGGACGGTGAGCAGTTCTTC.

The chain couples TRBV5-1 to TRBJ2-4; D not certain. This CDR3 contains 13 residues. Trimming left V 2 bases short and J 5 bases short, with 8 bases between. Germline CDR1 SGHRS, CDR2 YFSETQ. In DNA, the CDR3 is TGCGCCAGCAGCTTTCCGGATGAAAACATTCAGTACTTC. It yields the protein CASSFPDENIQYF.

This chain links TRBV5-6 with TRBJ1-6, with D unclear. V dropped 1 base and J dropped 9 bases, with 8 bases sitting between them. Germline V CDR1 and CDR2: SGHDT, YYEEEE. The CDR3 runs to 13 residues. In nucleotides, the CDR3 is TGTGCCAGCAGCTTGTCACCCGGTTCACCCCTCCACTTT. Amino acids: CASSLSPGSPLHF.

This clone was found once. This sequence joins TRBV19 and TRBJ2-1; a weak D match, TRBD2 (6 bases). The CDR3 totals 15 residues. Germline lookup yields CDR1 LNHDA and CDR2 SQIVND (reference sequence). V dropped 10 bases and J dropped 1 base, with 17 bases sitting between them. CDR3 nucleotides: TGTGCCACCTCCTTCGGGAGTCGTTCCTACAATGAGCAGTTCTTC. It codes for CATSFGSRSYNEQFF.

The gene calls are TRBV6-1 and TRBJ2-4; the match to TRBD2 covers 8 bases. The CDR3 runs to 18 residues. The J segment lost 6 bases and the V segment lost 1 base, leaving 14 bases of the junction unmatched. Looked up from germline, CDR1 is MNHNS and CDR2 is SASEGT. As DNA, the CDR3 is TGTGCCAGCAGTGAAGACGTGACTAGCGTTGCCGCTCGAAACATTCAGTACTTC. Its protein product is CASSEDVTSVAARNIQYF.

V and J are TRBV6-6 and TRBJ2-1, with 7 nucleotides matching TRBD2. The length of the CDR3 is 16 residues. The trim removed 5 bases at V and 5 bases at J, leaving 12 bases unmatched. The germline V gene encodes CDR1 MNHNY and CDR2 SVGAGI (reference sequence). The CDR3 is CASSKIGLADNNEQFF. For the CDR3, the DNA is TGTGCCAGCAGTAAAATTGGGCTAGCGGACAACAATGAGCAGTTCTTC.

The J gene is TRBJ1-6, the V gene TRBV6-4; weak D call: TRBD1 (5 bases). Trimming stripped 8 bases from V and 7 bases from J, with 12 bases between. The CDR3 loop spans 13 amino acids. Germline loops: CDR1 MRHNA, CDR2 SNTAGT. CDR3 sequence: CASSMGGNSPLHF. DNA for the CDR3: TGTGCCAGCTCCATGGGGGGGAATTCACCCCTCCACTTT.

The chain carries TRBV18 and TRBJ1-1, with 7 bases that match TRBD1. Unmatched junction bases numbered 6, after V lost 3 bases and J lost 2 bases. Per the germline V gene, CDR1 is KGHSH and CDR2 is LQKENI. The CDR3 has 15 amino acids. Here the CDR3 reads CASSPLQGSNTEAFF. In nucleotides, the CDR3 is TGTGCCAGCTCACCCCTACAGGGGTCCAACACTGAAGCTTTCTTT.

This chain links TRBV6-5 with TRBJ1-5, with 8 bases that match TRBD1. CDR1 is MNHEY and CDR2 is SVGAGI in the germline V gene. The CDR3 covers 14 residues. V was clipped by 6 bases and J by 2 bases; unmatched bases: 3. The CDR3 reads CASSSTGGNQPQHF. For the CDR3, the DNA is TGTGCCAGCAGCTCGACAGGGGGCAATCAGCCCCAGCATTTT.

CDR3 coding DNA: TGCGCCAGCAGCATACAGGTAGACATCACCGGGGAGCTGTTTTTT. Protein sequence: CASSIQVDITGELFF. The chain combines TRBV5-1 with TRBJ2-2; possible D gene TRBD1, 5 bases. The V and J ends lost 4 bases and 4 bases respectively, with 14 bases between them. The germline CDR1 and CDR2 sequences are SGHRS and YFSETQ. This CDR3 has 15 residues.

This chain uses TRBV7-2 with TRBJ2-3; 7 bases are shared with TRBD1. The CDR3 is 14 residues long. V was pared by 8 bases and J by 2 bases, with 7 bases of the junction left unmatched. Germline V lookup: CDR1 SGHTA, CDR2 FQGNSA. The CDR3 here is CASRRTGLTDTQYF. CDR3 in DNA: TGTGCCAGCCGCCGGACAGGCCTCACAGATACGCAGTATTTT.